This TCR beta chain was sequenced in a study of cytomegalovirus exposure and HLA in healthy donors. Whole-study results and caveats: In vitro testing confirmed three CMV-associated chains as specific for CMV antigens. Associated with cytomegalovirus, according to the listing, were around 160 TCR beta chains.

A note on this clone: Its antigen is not identified.

The CDR3 has 13 amino acids. Trimming removed 5 bases from V and 4 bases from J, with 11 bases in between. The V gene's germline CDR1 is MDHEN and CDR2 SYDVKM. PCR primers comprised 60 Vbeta and 13 Jbeta primers. Sequenced by immunoSEQ multiplex PCR; TCRdb stores in-frame clones only, minus some. The sample contains 140,000 or so clones, approximately 80% of which appear only once. Material: PBMCs. The clonotype comes from a man aged 35-49 years in good health and CMV-seronegative. This chain joins TRBV28 and TRBJ1-2; maybe TRBD1 (6 bases). The CDR3 DNA reads as TGTGCCAGCAGTCTCTCGACAGGCTATGGCTACACCTTC. Its protein is CASSLSTGYGYTF.